This T cell receptor (beta chain) was obtained from a study of blood T cell repertoires in COVID-19. This clone has a single count. Per the authors' pipeline: Reference gene primer amplification gave estimated nucleated cell counts. Using immunoSEQ multiplex PCR, the repertoire was profiled, and TCRdb retains in-frame clones only, with some absent. V, J and clone size are those of that table, while D and trimming were read from the DNA. The sample shows some 150,000 clones, around nine tenths of them seen only once. The CDR3 loop spans 17 amino acids. Germline V CDR1 and CDR2: SGHTA, FQGNSA. Losses at the gene ends were 4 bases for V and 2 bases for J; bases not matched to a gene: 11.

Sequences were obtained from peripheral blood. The receptor was derived from a human donor in a cohort sampled during active COVID-19. J is TRBJ1-5 and V is TRBV7-2, with 7 bases fitting TRBD1. CDR3 sequence (DNA): TGTGCCAGCAGCTCGTACAAGACAGGGTCGGGCAATCAGCCCCAGCATTTT. This sequence encodes CASSSYKTGSGNQPQHF.